This TCR beta chain originates from a study of blood T cell repertoires in COVID-19. At the level of the study: Researchers got acute and convalescent COVID-19 samples from the United States, Italy and Spain. Nucleic acid was either cDNA or gDNA, and it came from T cells, B-cell-depleted T cells, or PBMCs.

Germline V gives CDR1 SGHNT, CDR2 YYREEE (reference sequence). The CDR3 covers 14 residues. V dropped 4 bases and J dropped 4 bases, with 9 bases sitting between them. In the original workflow: By means of reference gene primer amplification, nucleated cell counts were estimated. Assay used: immunoSEQ multiplex PCR; TCRdb lists only in-frame clones, some missing. The V and J calls and clone size come from that table; D and trimming were worked out from the DNA. The data show 99,000 or so clones, around 83% seen once. The clonotype was recovered from a woman aged 80 or over with acute or convalescent COVID-19. The gene calls are TRBV5-4 and TRBJ2-6; D uncertain. Sequenced sample: peripheral blood. The CDR3 nucleotides read TGTGCCAGCAGCGTCCCCGTCGGGGCCAACGTCCTGACTTTC. It yields the protein CASSVPVGANVLTF.